This T cell receptor beta chain was profiled in a study of shared T cell receptors in the human thymus. The CDR3 runs 15 residues. V dropped 5 bases and J dropped 3; count of bases not matched to a gene: 7. CDR1 and CDR2 (germline): MNHEY, SVGAGI. Libraries were prepared by immunoSEQ multiplex PCR; TCRdb keeps only in-frame clonotypes and omits some of them. The sample has 720,000 or so clones, approximately 85% seen once; the top ten hold roughly 0.01%. These data were likewise used in another study, on human thymus T cells.

The V gene is TRBV6-5, the J gene TRBJ2-1; 7 bases agree with TRBD1. The receptor comes from a girl less than two years old with a congenital heart defect. The specimen sequenced was thymocytes. In DNA form, the CDR3 reads TGTGCCAGCAGTATCCCGGGACAGCGCTACAATGAGCAGTTCTTC. Encoded protein: CASSIPGQRYNEQFF.